This passage covers 26 T cell receptor beta chains from one sample sequenced in a study of T-cell reconstitution after alpha-beta-depleted transplantation in children. Preparation of the TCRbeta library involved a method that used unique molecular identifiers. Each CDR3 protein gets one entry after TCRdb re-called the PCR reads with MiXCR. In the table there are some 110,000 distinct CDR3 sequences, over 9% of which are singletons. Sequencing used PBMCs, obtained before TCRalphabeta/CD19-depleted stem cell transplant. These receptors all stem from a boy under 10 years old with acute lymphoblastic leukemia, due to receive a stem cell transplant.

This clonotype turned up a few times. The rearrangement uses TRBV5-1 and TRBJ2-1; D tentatively reads TRBD1 or TRBD2 (5 bases each). The CDR3 loop spans 17 amino acids. The V end was cut by 0 bases, the J end by 4 bases, with 17 bases between. Germline CDR1 is SGHRS and CDR2 is YFSETQ. The DNA of the CDR3 is TGCGCCAGCAGCTTGGCCTGGGGCCCCTCGGGATACAATGAGCAGTTCTTC. Translated: CASSLAWGPSGYNEQFF. Variable domain in full (rest from reference TRBV5-1 and TRBJ2-1): KAGVTQTPRYLIKTRGQQVTLSCSPISGHRSVSWYQQTPGQGLQFLFEYFSETQRNKGNFPGRFSGRQFSNSRSEMNVSTLELGDSALYLCASSLAWGPSGYNEQFFGPGTRLTVL.

This clonotype was counted only a few times. The CDR3 DNA follows: TGTGCCAGCAGCGGACGACTAGATACGCAGTATTTT. It yields the protein CASSGRLDTQYF. This chain joins TRBV11-2 and TRBJ2-3; no clear D. This CDR3 contains 12 residues. Per the germline V gene, CDR1 is SGHAT and CDR2 is FQNNGV. Trimming took 5 bases from V and 5 from J, leaving 8 bases between them.

The chain has TRBV5-1 and TRBJ2-7; D is uncertain. CDR3 length: 13 amino acids. Germline V gene data show CDR1 as SGHRS and CDR2 as YFSETQ. V was pared by 5 bases and J by 3 bases, with 12 bases between. CDR3 coding DNA: TGCGCCAGCAGGAATTCAGTGAGCTACGAGCAGTACTTC. Amino acid sequence: CASRNSVSYEQYF.

This sequence joins TRBV10-2 and TRBJ2-1; TRBD2 is a possible D gene (6 bases). V was pared by 7 bases and J by 4 bases, with 11 bases between. This CDR3 comprises 13 residues. In germline, CDR1 is WSHSY, CDR2 SAAADI. The CDR3 loop is CASIGGMYNEQFF. The CDR3 DNA reads TGCGCCAGCATAGGCGGGATGTACAATGAGCAGTTCTTC.

At least ten counts were recorded for this clonotype. The rearrangement links TRBV6-5 to TRBJ2-5; D may be TRBD1 (5 bases). The CDR3 contains 16 residues. Trimming removed 0 bases from V and 9 bases from J, with 20 bases in between. Germline lookup yields CDR1 MNHEY and CDR2 SVGAGI. CDR3 amino acids: CASSYSITGNELPQYF. CDR3 nucleotides: TGTGCCAGCAGTTACTCGATAACAGGCAATGAATTGCCCCAGTACTTC.

The chain couples TRBV12-3 or TRBV12-4 to TRBJ1-1; unclear D gene. V was cut by 3 bases and J by 8 bases, with 13 bases left in between. This CDR3 contains 13 residues. CDR3 DNA sequence: TGTGCCAGCAGTTTCGGCCCCAGGCCGGAAGCTTTCTTT. It yields the protein CASSFGPRPEAFF.

The chain joins TRBV6-5 to TRBJ1-2, with D tentatively TRBD1 (6 bases). The CDR3 totals 16 residues. The germline V and J ends were trimmed by 2 bases and 5 bases, with 18 bases remaining between them. Germline V lookup: CDR1 MNHEY, CDR2 SVGAGI. This CDR3 reads CASSYRRRGGGYGYTF. The DNA of the CDR3 is TGTGCCAGCAGTTACCGTCGGAGGGGGGGCGGTTATGGCTACACCTTC.

The chain joins TRBV5-1 to TRBJ2-1; the D call may be TRBD1 or TRBD2 (5 bases each). V lost 4 bases and J 8 bases, leaving 13 bases between the germline ends. CDR3 length: 13 residues. Germline CDR1 is SGHRS and CDR2 is YFSETQ. The CDR3 coding sequence is TGCGCCAGCAGCCGAGGGGCCAGGTATGAGCAGTTCTTC. Translated, it gives CASSRGARYEQFF.

This clonotype was observed a handful of times. This is likely a read error, given that the CDR3 carries no conserved phenylalanine or tryptophan at its end. The rearrangement uses TRBV9 and TRBJ1-1; tentatively, D is TRBD1 (6 bases). Germline V CDR1 and CDR2: SGDLS, YYNGEE. This CDR3 is built from 15 residues. Trimming cost V 3 bases and J 2 bases, with 14 bases left between them. The CDR3 is CASSARTAKNTEAFS. CDR3 DNA: TGTGCCAGCAGCGCGAGGACAGCCAAAAACACTGAAGCTTTCTCT.

The J gene is TRBJ1-3, the V gene TRBV3-1; D possibly corresponds to TRBD1 (5 bases). From germline, CDR1 is LGHDT and CDR2 YNNKEL (reference sequence). There are 15 residues in the CDR3. V was shortened by 1 base and J by 2 bases, with 9 bases between the two germline ends. The CDR3: CASSQGGLAGNTIYF. For the CDR3, the DNA is TGTGCCAGCAGCCAAGGGGGACTAGCTGGAAACACCATATATTTT.

This clonotype has at least ten counts. The chain joins TRBV20-1 to TRBJ2-2; 13 bases map to TRBD2. Germline V gene sequence: CDR1 DFQATT, CDR2 SNEGSKA (reference sequence). The CDR3 is 15 amino acids. In DNA, the CDR3 is TGCGGCGGAACCTCACTAGCGGGAGGGACCGGGGAGCTGTTTTTT. Its translation: CGGTSLAGGTGELFF.

This clonotype has only a few counts. The chain employs TRBV12-3 or TRBV12-4 and TRBJ1-5; the D is unclear. Trimming shortened V by 6 bases and J by 3 bases, and 12 bases separated the two germline ends. This CDR3 has 14 residues. The CDR3 loop is CASRSNGFNQPQHF. The CDR3 DNA reads as TGTGCCAGCAGGTCTAACGGTTTCAATCAGCCCCAGCATTTT.

The chain links TRBV3-1 to TRBJ2-4; D gene unclear. Germline-derived CDR1 and CDR2 are LGHDT and YNNKEL (reference sequence). This CDR3 contains 16 residues. V was cut by 4 bases and J by 0 bases, with 13 bases left in between. CDR3 nucleotide sequence: TGTGCCAGCAGCCTAAGCCTCCCCTTAGCCAAAAACATTCAGTACTTC. Residues: CASSLSLPLAKNIQYF.

This clonotype has more than one count but fewer than ten. The rearrangement uses TRBV7-8 and TRBJ2-5; D is unclear. Germline V gene sequence: CDR1 SGHVS, CDR2 FQNEAQ. The CDR3 has 12 amino acids. Trimming pared 2 bases from V and 4 bases from J, leaving 5 bases between. The CDR3 reads CASSLIVETQYF. DNA for the CDR3: TGTGCCAGCAGCTTAATTGTAGAGACCCAGTACTTC.

This clonotype was counted many times. The rearrangement uses TRBV7-2 and TRBJ2-2; D unclear. V was pared by 4 bases and J by 3 bases, with 9 bases between. In germline, CDR1 is SGHTA, CDR2 FQGNSA. This CDR3 has 14 amino acids. CDR3 protein: CASSSRPDTGELFF. CDR3 coding DNA: TGTGCCAGCAGCTCTCGGCCGGACACCGGGGAGCTGTTTTTT. The variable domain in full, completed from reference TRBV7-2 and TRBJ2-2, reads GAGVSQSPSNKVTEKGKDVELRCDPISGHTALYWYRQSLGQGLEFLIYFQGNSAPDKSGLPSDRFSAERTGGSVSTLTIQRTQQEDSAVYLCASSSRPDTGELFFGEGSRLTVL.

The chain joins TRBV11-2 to TRBJ2-1; 9 bases fit TRBD2. Per the germline V gene, CDR1 is SGHAT and CDR2 is FQNNGV. This CDR3 has 15 residues. V lost 2 bases, J lost 4 bases, and 3 bases stayed unmatched. This CDR3 is CASSLPSGTYNEQFF. CDR3 DNA sequence: TGTGCCAGCAGCTTACCTAGCGGGACGTACAATGAGCAGTTCTTC.

Many counts were recorded for this clonotype. The chain couples TRBV5-1 to TRBJ2-7; weak D call: TRBD1 (7 bases). Germline CDR1 and CDR2: SGHRS and YFSETQ. Trimming took off 0 bases at V and 5 bases at J, with 15 bases between the two ends. This CDR3 spans 15 amino acids. The CDR3 DNA reads as TGCGCCAGCAGCTTGGACCCGACAGGGAGGAACGAGCAGTACTTC. As protein: CASSLDPTGRNEQYF.

In its sample, this clonotype was seen a few times. This chain links TRBV7-2 with TRBJ1-1; the match to TRBD1 covers 9 bases. CDR1 is SGHTA, CDR2 FQGNSA, per germline. Trimming removed 4 bases from V and 6 bases from J; junction bases left unmatched: 12. CDR3 size: 16 residues. The CDR3 region has the DNA TGTGCCAGCAGCTCAACTTGGGACAGGGTGGAGGCTGAAGCTTTCTTT. This sequence encodes CASSSTWDRVEAEAFF.

A few counts support this clonotype. The gene calls are TRBV20-1 and TRBJ2-7; the match to TRBD1 covers 7 bases. The CDR3 extends over 16 amino acids. V lost 2 bases, J lost 6 bases, and 16 bases stayed unmatched. Germline V lookup: CDR1 DFQATT, CDR2 SNEGSKA (reference sequence). The CDR3 spells CSARLRKGAGLGEQYF. The CDR3 DNA is TGCAGTGCTAGACTACGAAAGGGGGCCGGCCTAGGCGAGCAGTACTTC.

This clonotype was seen a few times. This chain joins TRBV5-6 and TRBJ1-1; D remains unclear. Germline V lookup: CDR1 SGHDT, CDR2 YYEEEE. V was cut by 0 bases and J by 1 base, with 7 bases left in between. The CDR3 consists of 14 residues. CDR3 region: CASSLGRTNTEAFF. CDR3 DNA sequence: TGTGCCAGCAGCTTGGGACGGACGAACACTGAAGCTTTCTTT.

This clonotype was seen more than once but under ten times. V and J are TRBV12-3 or TRBV12-4 and TRBJ2-7; 8 nucleotides agree with TRBD1. The J segment lost 5 bases and the V segment lost 5 bases, leaving 5 bases of the junction unmatched. This CDR3 contains 13 residues. The DNA for the CDR3 is TGTGCCAGCAGTAGGACAGGGATCAACGAGCAGTACTTC. It translates to CASSRTGINEQYF.

The chain has TRBV28 and TRBJ2-6; D is ambiguous. The CDR3 runs 15 residues. The V end lost 3 bases, the J end lost 0 bases, and 6 bases lay between the germline ends. CDR1 is MDHEN, CDR2 SYDVKM, per germline. The CDR3 bases are TGTGCCAGCAGTTTCACTTACTCTGGGGCCAACGTCCTGACTTTC. Its protein is CASSFTYSGANVLTF.

The table lists this clonotype with many counts. CDR3 nucleotide sequence: TGTGCCAGCAGCCCCCGCTACAGGGGAGGGCCAGATACGCAGTATTTT. Encoded protein: CASSPRYRGGPDTQYF. V usage is TRBV11-2 and J usage is TRBJ2-3, with D perhaps assigned TRBD1 or TRBD2 (7 bases each). This CDR3 has 16 amino acids. Per the germline V gene, CDR1 is SGHAT and CDR2 is FQNNGV. V dropped 5 bases and J dropped 4 bases, with 19 bases sitting between them.

This clonotype was counted between two and nine times. The rearrangement links TRBV5-6 to TRBJ2-7, with TRBD2 as a possible D gene (6 bases). Per germline, CDR1 SGHDT and CDR2 YYEEEE. This CDR3 region has 14 residues. V was cut by 1 base and J by 0 bases, with 8 bases left in between. CDR3 in DNA: TGTGCCAGCAGCTTGTACGGGAGCTCCTACGAGCAGTACTTC. As protein: CASSLYGSSYEQYF.

This clonotype was recorded a few times. The junction and the germline gene differ at one end; a read error may be behind it. J is TRBJ2-1 and V is TRBV5-1; 7 positions match TRBD2. Germline loops: CDR1 SGHRS, CDR2 YFSETQ. This CDR3 has 12 residues. CDR3 loop: CASSLEGRGLSF. The CDR3 nucleotides read TGCGCCAGCAGCTTGGAAGGGAGGGGCCTGTCCTTC.

This clonotype has just a few counts. V usage is TRBV5-1 and J usage is TRBJ1-4, with D uncertain. The CDR3 contains 14 residues. V was cut by 0 bases and J by 8 bases, with 11 bases left in between. CDR1 is SGHRS, CDR2 YFSETQ, per germline. The CDR3 reads CASSLGTKGEKLFF. The CDR3, as DNA: TGCGCCAGCAGCTTGGGGACGAAAGGGGAAAAACTGTTTTTT.